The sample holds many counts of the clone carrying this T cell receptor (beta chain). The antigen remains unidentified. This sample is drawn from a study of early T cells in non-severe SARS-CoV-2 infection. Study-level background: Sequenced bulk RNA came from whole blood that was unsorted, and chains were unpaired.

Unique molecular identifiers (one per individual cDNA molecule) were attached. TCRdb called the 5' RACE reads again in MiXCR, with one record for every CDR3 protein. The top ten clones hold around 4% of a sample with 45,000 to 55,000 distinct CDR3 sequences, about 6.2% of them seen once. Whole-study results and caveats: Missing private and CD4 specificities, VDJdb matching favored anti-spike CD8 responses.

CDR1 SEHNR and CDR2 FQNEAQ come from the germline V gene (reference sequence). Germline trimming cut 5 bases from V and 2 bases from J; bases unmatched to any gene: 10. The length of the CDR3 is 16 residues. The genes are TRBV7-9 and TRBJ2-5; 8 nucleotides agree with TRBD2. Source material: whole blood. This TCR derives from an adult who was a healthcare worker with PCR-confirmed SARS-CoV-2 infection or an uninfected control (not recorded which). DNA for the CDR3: TGTGCCAGCAGCCCATTAGCGGGGACGATACAAGAGACCCAGTACTTC. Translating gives CASSPLAGTIQETQYF.